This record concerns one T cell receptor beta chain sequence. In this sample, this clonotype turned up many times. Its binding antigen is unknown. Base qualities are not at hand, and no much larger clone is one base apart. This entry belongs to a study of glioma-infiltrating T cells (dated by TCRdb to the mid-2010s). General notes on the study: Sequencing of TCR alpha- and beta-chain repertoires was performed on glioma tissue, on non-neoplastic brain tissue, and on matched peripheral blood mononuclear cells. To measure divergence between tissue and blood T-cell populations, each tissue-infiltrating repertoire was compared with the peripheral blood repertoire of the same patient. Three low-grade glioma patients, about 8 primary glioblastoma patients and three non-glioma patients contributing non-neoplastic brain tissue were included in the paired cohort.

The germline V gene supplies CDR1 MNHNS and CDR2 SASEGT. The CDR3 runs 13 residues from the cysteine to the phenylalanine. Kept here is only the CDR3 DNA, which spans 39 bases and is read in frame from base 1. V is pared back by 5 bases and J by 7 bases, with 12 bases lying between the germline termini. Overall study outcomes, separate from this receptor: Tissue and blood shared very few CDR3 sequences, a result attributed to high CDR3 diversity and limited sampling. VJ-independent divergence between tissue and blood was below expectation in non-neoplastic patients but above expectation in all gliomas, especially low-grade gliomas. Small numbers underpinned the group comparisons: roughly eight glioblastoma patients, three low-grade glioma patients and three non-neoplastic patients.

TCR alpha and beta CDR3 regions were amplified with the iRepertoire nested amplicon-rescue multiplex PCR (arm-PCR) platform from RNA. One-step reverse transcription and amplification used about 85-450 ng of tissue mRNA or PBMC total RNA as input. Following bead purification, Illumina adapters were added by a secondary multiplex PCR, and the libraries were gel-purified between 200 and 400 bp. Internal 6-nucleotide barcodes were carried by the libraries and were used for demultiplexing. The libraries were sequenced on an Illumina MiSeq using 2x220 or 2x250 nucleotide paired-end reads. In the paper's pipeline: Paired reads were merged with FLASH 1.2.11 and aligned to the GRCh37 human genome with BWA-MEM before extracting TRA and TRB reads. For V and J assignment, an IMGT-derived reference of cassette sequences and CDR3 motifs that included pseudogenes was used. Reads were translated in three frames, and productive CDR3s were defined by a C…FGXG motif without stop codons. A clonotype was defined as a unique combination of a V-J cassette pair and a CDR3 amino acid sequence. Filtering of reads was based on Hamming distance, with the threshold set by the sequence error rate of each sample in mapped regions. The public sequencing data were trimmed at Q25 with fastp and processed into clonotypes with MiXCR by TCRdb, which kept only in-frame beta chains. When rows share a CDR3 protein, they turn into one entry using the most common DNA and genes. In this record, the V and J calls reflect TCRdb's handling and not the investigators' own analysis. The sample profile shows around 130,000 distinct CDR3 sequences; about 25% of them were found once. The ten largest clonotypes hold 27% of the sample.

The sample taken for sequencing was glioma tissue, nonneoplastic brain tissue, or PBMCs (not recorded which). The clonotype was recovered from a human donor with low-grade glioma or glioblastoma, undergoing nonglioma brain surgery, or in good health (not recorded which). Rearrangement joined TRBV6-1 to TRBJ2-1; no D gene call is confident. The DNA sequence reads TGTGCCAGCAGTCTCAATGTTGGGAATGAGCAGTTCTTC. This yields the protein CASSLNVGNEQFF.